One sample yielded the 10 T cell receptor beta chains listed below, sequenced in a study of blood T cells in healthy people across ages. With a J-beta primer mix and a sample-barcoded 5' primer, a second PCR ran about 6 to 11 cycles. TCRdb recomputed calls from the 5' RACE reads with MiXCR, one row per CDR3 protein. The sample lists around 1.1 million distinct CDR3 sequences, under 40% occurring once. The sample taken for sequencing was blood. Every receptor here comes from a man in his late teens or twenties in good health.

The chain joins TRBV10-3 to TRBJ1-5; D gene ambiguous. This CDR3 region has 14 residues. In germline, CDR1 is ENHRY, CDR2 SYGVKD. Trimming removed 6 bases at V and 3 bases at J, with 12 bases between. CDR3 region: CAISPAGFNQPQHF. DNA for the CDR3: TGTGCCATCAGCCCGGCGGGGTTCAATCAGCCCCAGCATTTT.

The chain joins TRBV6-5 to TRBJ1-6; no clear D gene. Trimming stripped 0 bases from V and 6 bases from J, with 12 bases between. The CDR3 contains 16 residues. Germline V gives CDR1 MNHEY, CDR2 SVGAGI. CDR3 amino acids: CASSYSDTVGNSPLHF. The CDR3 nucleotides read TGTGCCAGCAGTTACTCAGACACCGTGGGTAATTCACCCCTCCACTTT.

As regards this clonotype: The junction shows a germline mismatch at one end, possibly a read error. V usage is TRBV6-5 and J usage is TRBJ2-1; TRBD2 agrees at 10 bases. From germline, CDR1 is MNHEY and CDR2 SVGAGI. The CDR3 is 15 residues long. The DNA for the CDR3 is TGTGCCAACAGTTATGAACTAGCGGGGTCCGATGAGCAGTTCTTC. Translation gives CANSYELAGSDEQFF.

This sequence joins TRBV4-3 and TRBJ2-4, with 8 bases fitting TRBD2. CDR1 and CDR2 (germline): LGHNA, YSLEER. V gave up 1 base and J gave up 0 bases; unmatched junction bases: 11. The CDR3 is made up of 19 amino acids. CDR3 amino acids: CASSQVLTSGSKAKNIQYF. CDR3 bases: TGCGCCAGCAGCCAAGTTCTCACTAGCGGCTCCAAAGCCAAAAACATTCAGTACTTC.

V usage is TRBV12-3 or TRBV12-4 and J usage is TRBJ1-2, with D possibly TRBD1 on 5 matching bases. The CDR3 is 15 amino acids. V lost 8 bases and J lost 4, with 20 bases in between. As DNA, the CDR3 is TGTGCCAGCGGAGGTCGGGACTCAGCTACCTATGGCTACACCTTC. As protein: CASGGRDSATYGYTF.

This clonotype was observed a few times. This chain joins TRBV6-5 and TRBJ2-1; no clear D. Germline CDR1 reads MNHEY; CDR2 reads SVGAGI. The ends were cut back, 0 bases at V and 9 bases at J, with 15 bases in the middle. The CDR3 is 15 amino acids. This CDR3 reads CASSYSGWGMVEQFF. The CDR3 region has the DNA TGTGCCAGCAGTTACTCGGGTTGGGGAATGGTTGAGCAGTTCTTC.

This clonotype appeared a few times. This chain joins TRBV19 and TRBJ1-5; TRBD1 aligns across 7 bases. Germline loops: CDR1 LNHDA, CDR2 SQIVND (reference sequence). Unmatched junction bases numbered 11, after V lost 9 bases and J lost 9 bases. The CDR3 is 13 amino acids. CDR3 nucleotides: TGTGCCAGCTTACAGGGGAGCGTAGGGCCCCAGCATTTT. This encodes CASLQGSVGPQHF.

This clonotype was observed a few times. The J gene is TRBJ1-1, the V gene TRBV27; 7 bases are a match to TRBD1. Germline loops: CDR1 MNHEY, CDR2 SMNVEV (reference sequence). CDR3 length: 14 amino acids. V lost 8 bases to trimming and J lost 4 bases; unmatched junction nucleotides: 10. The CDR3 protein is CASHPAQGSTEAFF. As DNA, the CDR3 is TGTGCCAGCCACCCCGCACAGGGGAGCACTGAAGCTTTCTTT.

The chain has TRBV11-2 and TRBJ2-4; perhaps D is TRBD1 or TRBD2 (5 bases each). From germline, CDR1 is SGHAT and CDR2 FQNNGV. V was cut by 4 bases and J by 0 bases, with 16 bases left in between. The CDR3 contains 17 residues. For the CDR3, the DNA is TGTGCCAGCAGCTCGATAAGGGACGCACTAGCCAAAAACATTCAGTACTTC. It yields the protein CASSSIRDALAKNIQYF.

This clonotype was seen a handful of times. The gene calls are TRBV7-2 and TRBJ1-2; D remains unclear. The CDR3 has 13 residues. The germline V and J ends were trimmed by 1 base and 8 bases, with 11 bases remaining between them. The germline CDR1 and CDR2 sequences are SGHTA and FQGNSA. CDR3 sequence: CASSLEAADGYTF. The CDR3, as DNA: TGTGCCAGCAGCTTAGAGGCAGCAGACGGCTACACCTTC.